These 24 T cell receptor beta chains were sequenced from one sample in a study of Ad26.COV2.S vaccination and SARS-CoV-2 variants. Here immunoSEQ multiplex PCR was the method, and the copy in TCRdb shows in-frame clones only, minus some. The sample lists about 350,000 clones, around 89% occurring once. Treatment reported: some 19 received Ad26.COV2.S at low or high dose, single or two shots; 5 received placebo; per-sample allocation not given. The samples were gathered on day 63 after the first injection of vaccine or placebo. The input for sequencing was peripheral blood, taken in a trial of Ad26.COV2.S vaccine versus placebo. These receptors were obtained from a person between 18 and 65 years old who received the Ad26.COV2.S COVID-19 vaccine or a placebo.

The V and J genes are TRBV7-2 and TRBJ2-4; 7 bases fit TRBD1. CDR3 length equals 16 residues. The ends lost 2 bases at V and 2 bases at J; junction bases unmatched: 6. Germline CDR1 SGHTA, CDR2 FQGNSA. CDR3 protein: CASSLSRTGSKNIQYF. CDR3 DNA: TGTGCCAGCAGCTTATCACGGACAGGCTCCAAAAACATTCAGTACTTC. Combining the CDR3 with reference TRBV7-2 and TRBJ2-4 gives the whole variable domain GAGVSQSPSNKVTEKGKDVELRCDPISGHTALYWYRQSLGQGLEFLIYFQGNSAPDKSGLPSDRFSAERTGGSVSTLTIQRTQQEDSAVYLCASSLSRTGSKNIQYFGAGTRLSVL.

In DNA, the CDR3 is TGTGCAAGTCGCTTAGGTCGATGGGGGACAGGGTGGGGTTATGGCTACACCTTC. Protein sequence: CASRLGRWGTGWGYGYTF. V is TRBV12-2 and J is TRBJ1-2; TRBD1, the D gene given by the table, was not confirmed from the DNA. TRBV12-2 counts as a pseudogene. The CDR3 covers 18 residues.

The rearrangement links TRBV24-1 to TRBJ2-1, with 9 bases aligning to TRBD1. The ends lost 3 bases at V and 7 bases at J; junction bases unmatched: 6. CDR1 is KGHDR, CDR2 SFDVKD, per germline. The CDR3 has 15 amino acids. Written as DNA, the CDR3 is TGTGCCACCAGTGATCCGGGACAGGGATCGAATGAGCAGTTCTTC. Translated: CATSDPGQGSNEQFF.

DNA for the CDR3: TGTGCCAGCAGTTTCCGCATGGGACAGGGGGCTTTTGGGCAGTACTTC. Translation: CASSFRMGQGAFGQYF. This chain links TRBV6-5 with TRBJ2-7, with 12 bases aligning to TRBD1. Germline V gene sequence: CDR1 MNHEY, CDR2 SVGAGI. The V gene end was trimmed by 4 bases and the J gene end by 9 bases; junction bases not matched to a gene: 13. The CDR3 is 16 residues long.

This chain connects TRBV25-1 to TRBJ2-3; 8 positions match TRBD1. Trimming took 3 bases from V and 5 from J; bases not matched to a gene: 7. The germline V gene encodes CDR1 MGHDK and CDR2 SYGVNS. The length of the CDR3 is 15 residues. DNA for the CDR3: TGTGCCAGCAGTGATGCGGGACAGGTTAAAGATACGCAGTATTTT. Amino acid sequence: CASSDAGQVKDTQYF.

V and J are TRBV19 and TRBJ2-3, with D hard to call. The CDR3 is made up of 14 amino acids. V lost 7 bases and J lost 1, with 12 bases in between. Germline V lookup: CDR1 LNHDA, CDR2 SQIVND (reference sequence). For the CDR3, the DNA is TGTGCCAGTACCCTTGGGGTACGCACAGATACGCAGTATTTT. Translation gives CASTLGVRTDTQYF.

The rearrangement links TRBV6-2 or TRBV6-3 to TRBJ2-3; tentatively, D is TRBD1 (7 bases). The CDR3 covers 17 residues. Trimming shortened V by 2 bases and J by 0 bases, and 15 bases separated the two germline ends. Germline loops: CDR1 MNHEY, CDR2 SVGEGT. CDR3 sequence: CASSYQGGFTSTDTQYF. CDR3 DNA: TGTGCCAGCAGTTACCAGGGGGGATTCACTAGCACAGATACGCAGTATTTT.

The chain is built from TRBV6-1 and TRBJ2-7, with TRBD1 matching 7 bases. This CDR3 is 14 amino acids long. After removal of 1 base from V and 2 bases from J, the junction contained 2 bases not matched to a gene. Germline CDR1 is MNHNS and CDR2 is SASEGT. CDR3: CASSEDGTAYEQYF. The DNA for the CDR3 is TGTGCCAGCAGTGAAGACGGGACAGCCTACGAGCAGTACTTC.

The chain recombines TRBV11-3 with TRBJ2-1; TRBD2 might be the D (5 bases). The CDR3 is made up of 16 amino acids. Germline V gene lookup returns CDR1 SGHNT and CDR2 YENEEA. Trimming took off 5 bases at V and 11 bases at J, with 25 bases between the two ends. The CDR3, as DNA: TGTGCCAGCAGCCTCCGACCAGGAGTCGACGGAGGCCAGCAGTTCTTC. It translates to CASSLRPGVDGGQQFF.

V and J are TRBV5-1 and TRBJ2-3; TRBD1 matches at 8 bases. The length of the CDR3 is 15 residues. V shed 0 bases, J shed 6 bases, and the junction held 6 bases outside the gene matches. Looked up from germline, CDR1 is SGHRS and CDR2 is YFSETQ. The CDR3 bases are TGCGCCAGCAGCTTGGGGGACAGGAAAGCCGATACGCAGTATTTT. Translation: CASSLGDRKADTQYF. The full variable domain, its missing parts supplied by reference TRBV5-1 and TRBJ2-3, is KAGVTQTPRYLIKTRGQQVTLSCSPISGHRSVSWYQQTPGQGLQFLFEYFSETQRNKGNFPGRFSGRQFSNSRSEMNVSTLELGDSALYLCASSLGDRKADTQYFGPGTRLTVL.

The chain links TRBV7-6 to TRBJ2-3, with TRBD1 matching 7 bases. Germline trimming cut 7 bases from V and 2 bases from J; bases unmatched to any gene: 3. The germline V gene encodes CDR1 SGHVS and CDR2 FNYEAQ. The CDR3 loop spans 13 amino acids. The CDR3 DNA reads TGTGCCAGCAATGGACAGGACACAGATACGCAGTATTTT. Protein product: CASNGQDTDTQYF. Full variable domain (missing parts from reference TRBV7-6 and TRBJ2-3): GAGVSQSPRYKVTKRGQDVALRCDPISGHVSLYWYRQALGQGPEFLTYFNYEAQQDKSGLPNDRFSAERPEGSISTLTIQRTEQRDSAMYRCASNGQDTDTQYFGPGTRLTVL.

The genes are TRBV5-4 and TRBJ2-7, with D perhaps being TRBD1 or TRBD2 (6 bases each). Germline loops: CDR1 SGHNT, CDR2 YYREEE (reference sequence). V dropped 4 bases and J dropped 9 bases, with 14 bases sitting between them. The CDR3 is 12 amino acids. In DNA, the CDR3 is TGTGCCAGCAGCCTTAGCGGACAGCCGCAGTACTTC. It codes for CASSLSGQPQYF.

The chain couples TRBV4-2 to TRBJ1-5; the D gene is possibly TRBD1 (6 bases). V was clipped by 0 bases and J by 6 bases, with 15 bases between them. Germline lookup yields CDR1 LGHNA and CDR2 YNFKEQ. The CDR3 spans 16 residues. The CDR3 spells CASSQENRGAGQPQHF. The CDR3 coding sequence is TGTGCCAGCAGCCAAGAAAATCGGGGGGCCGGTCAGCCCCAGCATTTT.

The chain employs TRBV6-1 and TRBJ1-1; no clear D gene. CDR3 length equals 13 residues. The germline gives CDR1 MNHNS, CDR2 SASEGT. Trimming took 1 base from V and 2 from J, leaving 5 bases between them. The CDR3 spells CASSEGPNTEAFF. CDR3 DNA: TGTGCCAGCAGTGAAGGGCCTAACACTGAAGCTTTCTTT.

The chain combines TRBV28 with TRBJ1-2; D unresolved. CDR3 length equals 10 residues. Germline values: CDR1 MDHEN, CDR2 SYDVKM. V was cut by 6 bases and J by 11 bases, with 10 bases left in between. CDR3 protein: CASSVIGYTF. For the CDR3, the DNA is TGTGCCAGCAGCGTTATAGGGTACACCTTC.

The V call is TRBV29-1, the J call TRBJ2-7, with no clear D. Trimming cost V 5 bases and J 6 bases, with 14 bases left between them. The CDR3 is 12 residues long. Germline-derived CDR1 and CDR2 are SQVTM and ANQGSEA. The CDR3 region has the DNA TGCAGCGTTTCCCGGGCAGAGACCGAGCAGTACTTC. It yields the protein CSVSRAETEQYF.

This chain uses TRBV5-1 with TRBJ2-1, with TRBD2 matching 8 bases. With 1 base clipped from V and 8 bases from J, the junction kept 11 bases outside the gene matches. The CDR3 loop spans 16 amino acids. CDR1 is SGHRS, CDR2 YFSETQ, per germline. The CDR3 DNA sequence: TGCGCCAGCAGCTTGTCGACTAGCGCCCGGTCCGATGAGCAGTTCTTC. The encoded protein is CASSLSTSARSDEQFF.

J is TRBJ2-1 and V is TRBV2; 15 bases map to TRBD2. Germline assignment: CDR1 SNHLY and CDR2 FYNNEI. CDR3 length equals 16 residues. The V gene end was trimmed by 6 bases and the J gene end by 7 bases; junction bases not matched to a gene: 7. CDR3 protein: CASRRTSGRVWNEQFF. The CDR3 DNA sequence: TGTGCCAGCAGGAGGACTAGCGGGAGGGTGTGGAATGAGCAGTTCTTC.

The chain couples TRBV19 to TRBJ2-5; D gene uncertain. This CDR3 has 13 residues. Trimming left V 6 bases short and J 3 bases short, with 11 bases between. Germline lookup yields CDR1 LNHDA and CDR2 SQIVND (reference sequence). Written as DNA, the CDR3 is TGTGCCAGTAGGGGTGCCGGTGAAGAGACCCAGTACTTC. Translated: CASRGAGEETQYF.

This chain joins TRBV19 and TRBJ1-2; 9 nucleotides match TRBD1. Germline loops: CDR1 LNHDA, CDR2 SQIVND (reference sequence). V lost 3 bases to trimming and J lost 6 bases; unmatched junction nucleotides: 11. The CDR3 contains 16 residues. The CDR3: CASSILQTTGGNGYTF. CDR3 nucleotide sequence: TGTGCCAGTAGTATCCTTCAAACGACAGGGGGAAATGGCTACACCTTC.

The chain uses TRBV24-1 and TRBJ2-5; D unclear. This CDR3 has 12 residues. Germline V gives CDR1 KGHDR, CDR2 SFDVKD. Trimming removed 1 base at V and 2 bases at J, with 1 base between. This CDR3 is CATSDFQETQYF. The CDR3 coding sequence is TGTGCCACCAGTGATTTTCAAGAGACCCAGTACTTC.

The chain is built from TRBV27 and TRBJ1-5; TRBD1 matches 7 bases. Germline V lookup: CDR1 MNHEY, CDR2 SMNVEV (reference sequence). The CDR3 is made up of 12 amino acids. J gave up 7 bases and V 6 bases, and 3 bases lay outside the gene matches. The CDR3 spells CASSQGGQPQHF. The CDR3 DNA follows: TGTGCCAGCAGCCAGGGGGGCCAGCCCCAGCATTTT.

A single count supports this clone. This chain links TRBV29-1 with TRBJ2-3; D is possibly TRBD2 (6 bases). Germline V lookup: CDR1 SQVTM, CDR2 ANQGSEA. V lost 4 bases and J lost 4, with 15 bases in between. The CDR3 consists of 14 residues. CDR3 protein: CSVGPSGGPDTQYF. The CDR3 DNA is TGCAGCGTTGGGCCTTCTGGAGGGCCAGATACGCAGTATTTT.

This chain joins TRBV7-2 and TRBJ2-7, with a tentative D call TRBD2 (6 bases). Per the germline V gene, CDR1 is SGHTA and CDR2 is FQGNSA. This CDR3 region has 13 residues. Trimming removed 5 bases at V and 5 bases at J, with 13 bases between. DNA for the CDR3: TGTGCCAGCAGCCCCGGGAGTTTCAACGAGCAGTACTTC. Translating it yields CASSPGSFNEQYF.